This T cell receptor beta chain was retrieved from a study of OX40 agonist ivuxolimab in advanced cancers. Study information: A male proportion of over 75% was recorded, with mean age approximately 57 years and range roughly 23 to 90. Past anti-PD-1, anti-PD-L1 or anti-CTLA-4 therapy was accepted, and 40% to 50% had received some.

Looked up from germline, CDR1 is SGHDT and CDR2 is YYEEEE. V lost 0 bases and J 5 bases, leaving 8 bases between the germline ends. This CDR3 is 13 amino acids long. Worth noting for this clone: Its matching antigen is unknown.

Study-wide findings and caveats: CD4+ T cells averaged fewer expanded clones than CD8+ T cells.

On cycle 4 day 1 and cycle 7 day 1, as well as at baseline, blood was sampled. Repertoires were generated with immunoSEQ multiplex PCR, while TCRdb's copy carries only in-frame clones and drops some. There are roughly 90,000 clones in the sample; roughly 91% occur only once, and 0.6% to 0.75% lies in the top ten. The receptor was isolated from an adult with an advanced solid tumor such as melanoma, head and neck, liver or kidney cancer. The V gene is TRBV5-6, the J gene TRBJ1-2, with D hard to call. The sequencing used CD4+ or CD8+ T cells sorted from blood, collected in a trial of the OX40 agonist ivuxolimab. CDR3 bases: TGTGCCAGCAGCTTGGATCTGGGGTATGGCTACACCTTC. Amino acids: CASSLDLGYGYTF.